These 15 T cell receptor beta chains were sequenced from one sample in a study of regulatory T cells in long-lasting Graves disease. Described time point: persistent/refractory GD, antithyroid drugs over 5 years with positive TRAb. PBMC RNA was the source of the TCR library. Building of the TCR beta libraries involved iRepertoire HTBI primers and Arm-PCR of CDR3 regions. Each CDR3 protein gets one entry after TCRdb re-called the multiplex PCR reads with MiXCR. The sample shows a few hundred thousand distinct CDR3 sequences, roughly a quarter of them seen only once. This sample comprised peripheral blood mononuclear cells (PBMCs), obtained when the disease was refractory, from a patient treated with antithyroid drugs. The receptor source for this set is a female donor with Graves disease.

The sample holds a few counts of this clonotype. This chain joins TRBV20-1 and TRBJ2-1; D uncertain. The germline V gene encodes CDR1 DFQATT and CDR2 SNEGSKA (reference sequence). The CDR3 spans 15 residues. Between the trimmed V and J ends, which lost 0 bases and 1 base, there was a span of 10 bases. The CDR3 DNA is TGCAGTGCTAGAGATGAGGTCTCTTCCTACAATGAGCAGTTCTTC. Its protein product is CSARDEVSSYNEQFF.

The V and J genes are TRBV5-1 and TRBJ2-2, with D unclear. This CDR3 has 16 amino acids. V lost 0 bases and J 0 bases, leaving 9 bases between the germline ends. The germline CDR1 and CDR2 sequences are SGHRS and YFSETQ. This CDR3 is CASSLAVRSNTGELFF. In DNA form, the CDR3 reads TGCGCCAGCAGCTTGGCGGTGCGGTCGAACACCGGGGAGCTGTTTTTT.

This clonotype came up many times. The V and J genes are TRBV11-2 and TRBJ2-4, with D perhaps TRBD1 (5 bases). Germline CDR1 SGHAT, CDR2 FQNNGV. V lost 0 bases and J lost 9, with 12 bases in between. CDR3 length: 14 residues. This CDR3 reads CASSLDSHRSIQYF. CDR3 bases: TGTGCCAGCAGCTTAGATAGTCACAGGAGCATTCAGTACTTC.

This clonotype was detected many times. The V gene is TRBV20-1, the J gene TRBJ2-7, with D perhaps being TRBD1 or TRBD2 (5 bases each). Germline CDR1 reads DFQATT; CDR2 reads SNEGSKA (reference sequence). Trimming left V 3 bases short and J 4 bases short, with 13 bases between. The CDR3 contains 13 residues. CDR3 DNA: TGCAGTGCTAGGGCCGGGGACCCTTACGAGCAGTACTTC. It codes for CSARAGDPYEQYF.

At least ten counts were recorded for this clonotype. This rearrangement joins TRBV10-3 to TRBJ2-7; 10 positions match TRBD2. The germline gives CDR1 ENHRY, CDR2 SYGVKD. The CDR3 length is 14 residues. J gave up 3 bases and V 6 bases, and 5 bases lay outside the gene matches. CDR3 region: CAISTSGKDYEQYF. The CDR3 DNA sequence: TGTGCCATCAGCACTAGCGGGAAGGACTACGAGCAGTACTTC.

This clonotype was observed a few times. The chain recombines TRBV5-1 with TRBJ2-2, with D uncertain. V was pared by 0 bases and J by 0 bases, with 6 bases between. The germline V gene encodes CDR1 SGHRS and CDR2 YFSETQ. This CDR3 comprises 15 residues. CDR3: CASSLAPPNTGELFF. The DNA of the CDR3 is TGCGCCAGCAGCTTGGCTCCGCCGAACACCGGGGAGCTGTTTTTT.

The chain recombines TRBV19 with TRBJ1-1; D unclear. The CDR3 has 15 amino acids. V was pared by 3 bases and J by 0 bases, with 11 bases between. Germline V gives CDR1 LNHDA, CDR2 SQIVND (reference sequence). The CDR3 reads CASSIWAAMNTEAFF. In nucleotides, the CDR3 is TGTGCCAGTAGTATTTGGGCAGCCATGAACACTGAAGCTTTCTTT.

The sample holds many counts of this clonotype. The V gene is TRBV15, the J gene TRBJ2-5; D is ambiguous. The CDR3 spans 13 residues. Trimming cost V 6 bases and J 2 bases, with 10 bases left between them. Per the germline V gene, CDR1 is LNHNV and CDR2 is YYDKDF (reference sequence). The CDR3 reads CATSKVRQETQYF. DNA for the CDR3: TGTGCCACCAGTAAAGTGAGGCAAGAGACCCAGTACTTC.

Concerning this clonotype: This may stem from a read error, because a much larger clone lies one nucleotide away. The chain recombines TRBV6-1 with TRBJ2-2, with D possibly being TRBD1 or TRBD2 (5 bases each). Trimming left V 6 bases short and J 2 bases short, with 19 bases between. CDR1 MNHNS and CDR2 SASEGT come from the germline V gene. This CDR3 region has 17 residues. The CDR3 is CASRNSPGRPNTGELFF. Here the CDR3 DNA reads TGTGCCAGCAGAAACAGTCCGGGGCGCCCCAACACCGGGGAGCTGTTTTTT.

At least ten counts were recorded for this clonotype. V gene TRBV7-2 combines with J gene TRBJ2-7, with 11 bases lining up with TRBD2. With 5 bases clipped from V and 5 bases from J, the junction kept 11 bases outside the gene matches. The CDR3 covers 16 residues. Germline loops: CDR1 SGHTA, CDR2 FQGNSA. CDR3 DNA: TGTGCCAGCAGCCCAACCCCGACTAGCGGGATTAACGAGCAGTACTTC. It codes for CASSPTPTSGINEQYF.

This clonotype was seen only a few times. The genes are TRBV12-3 or TRBV12-4 and TRBJ2-7; possibly TRBD1 or TRBD2 for D (6 bases each). V was pared by 1 base and J by 3 bases, with 13 bases between. This CDR3 is 15 amino acids long. As DNA, the CDR3 is TGTGCCAGCAGTTTAGGAGGTCGGGGGCTCTACGAGCAGTACTTC. It yields the protein CASSLGGRGLYEQYF.

This clonotype was observed at least ten times. The gene calls are TRBV19 and TRBJ1-2; D call uncertain. The CDR3 length is 11 residues. The germline V gene encodes CDR1 LNHDA and CDR2 SQIVND (reference sequence). V shed 3 bases and J shed 10 bases, with 9 bases lying between them. The CDR3 DNA is TGTGCCAGTAGTATGGCGGAGGCCTACACCTTC. Its protein is CASSMAEAYTF. Full variable domain (remainder filled in from reference TRBV19 and TRBJ1-2): DGGITQSPKYLFRKEGQNVTLSCEQNLNHDAMYWYRQDPGQGLRLIYYSQIVNDFQKGDIAEGYSVSREKKESFPLTVTSAQKNPTAFYLCASSMAEAYTFGSGTRLTVV.

The sample holds a few counts of this clonotype. This chain connects TRBV30 to TRBJ2-7; TRBD1 might be the D (6 bases). Per the germline V gene, CDR1 is GTSNPN and CDR2 is SVGIG (reference sequence). V was clipped by 5 bases and J by 5 bases, with 16 bases between them. The CDR3 is 13 amino acids. The CDR3 region is CAWDRTYGNEQYF. CDR3 sequence (DNA): TGTGCCTGGGACAGGACCTACGGGAACGAGCAGTACTTC.

In its sample, this clonotype was seen a few times. The CDR3 nucleotides read TGTGCCAGCAGCTACCCGGCAGATACGCAGTATTTT. It is translated as CASSYPADTQYF. The chain combines TRBV13 with TRBJ2-3; D uncertain. The CDR3 is 12 residues long. Germline V CDR1 and CDR2: PRHDT, FYEKMQ (reference sequence). V lost 4 bases and J 4 bases, leaving 6 bases between the germline ends.

The V call is TRBV19, the J call TRBJ1-1, with 7 bases that match TRBD1. V lost 5 bases to trimming and J lost 5 bases; unmatched junction nucleotides: 11. The CDR3 is 15 amino acids. CDR1 and CDR2 from the germline V gene are LNHDA and SQIVND (reference sequence). CDR3 loop: CASSPLQGTGTEAFF. The CDR3 DNA reads TGTGCCAGTAGTCCCCTACAGGGGACCGGAACTGAAGCTTTCTTT.